These 8 T cell receptor beta chains were sequenced from one sample in a study of T-cell memory formation after mild COVID-19. One entry per CDR3 protein results from TCRdb running MiXCR on the 5' RACE reads. The sample shows a few hundred thousand distinct CDR3 sequences, roughly 21% of them seen only once. Sequenced: PBMCs or a T cell subset sorted from them (not recorded which). The receptors here all came from an adult woman who had mild COVID-19 (a few samples of this study predate the infection). Cell type and time point are not known.

J is TRBJ2-7 and V is TRBV5-1; 8 bases are a match to TRBD1. The V segment lost 4 bases and the J segment 2 bases; nucleotides outside the gene matches: 5. The CDR3 spans 14 residues. Germline CDR1 reads SGHRS; CDR2 reads YFSETQ. CDR3 loop: CASSRGQATYEQYF. In DNA, the CDR3 is TGCGCCAGCAGCAGGGGACAGGCAACCTACGAGCAGTACTTC.

This clonotype came up a few times. The chain joins TRBV7-9 to TRBJ2-7; 9 nucleotides line up with TRBD2. This CDR3 has 15 amino acids. V lost 1 base, J lost 5 bases, and 6 bases stayed unmatched. In germline, CDR1 is SEHNR, CDR2 FQNEAQ (reference sequence). The CDR3 nucleotides are TGTGCCAGCAGCTTAGGAGGGACTAGCTGGGACGAGCAGTACTTC. This sequence encodes CASSLGGTSWDEQYF.

The sample holds a few counts of this clonotype. The chain's CDR3 is CASSLSRSYNEQFF. The CDR3 DNA is TGTGCCAGCAGTTTATCGCGGAGTTACAATGAGCAGTTCTTC. This sequence joins TRBV12-3 or TRBV12-4 and TRBJ2-1; D is unclear. The CDR3 has 14 residues. V dropped 2 bases and J dropped 4 bases, with 9 bases sitting between them.

The chain uses TRBV4-2 and TRBJ2-1; 11 bases are a match to TRBD2. J was trimmed by 7 bases and V by 0 bases; bases with no gene match: 11. CDR3 length: 18 amino acids. From germline, CDR1 is LGHNA and CDR2 YNFKEQ. The CDR3 spells CASSQDLVLLAGANEQFF. In DNA form, the CDR3 reads TGTGCCAGCAGCCAAGATTTGGTCTTACTAGCGGGAGCGAATGAGCAGTTCTTC.

This clonotype was recorded a few times. For the CDR3, the DNA is TGTGCCAGCAGCTTGCAGAGAGATCTGAACACTGAAGCTTTCTTT. Its translation: CASSLQRDLNTEAFF. V usage is TRBV7-3 and J usage is TRBJ1-1; no clear D. The CDR3 runs to 15 residues. With 3 bases removed from V and 0 bases from J, the gap between germline ends came to 11 bases. CDR1 and CDR2 (germline): SGHTA, FQGTGA.

This clonotype showed up just a few times. The chain carries TRBV5-1 and TRBJ2-3, with 10 bases that match TRBD2. CDR1 SGHRS and CDR2 YFSETQ come from the germline V gene. The CDR3 sequence is 17 residues long. V was clipped by 4 bases and J by 5 bases; unmatched bases: 13. Here the CDR3 reads CASSHRNLAGVGDTQYF. The CDR3 DNA is TGCGCCAGCAGCCACCGCAACCTAGCGGGAGTGGGAGATACGCAGTATTTT.

This clonotype was detected only a few times. The V and J genes are TRBV7-2 and TRBJ2-5; D remains unclear. The V gene's germline CDR1 is SGHTA and CDR2 FQGNSA. The CDR3 is 11 residues long. V lost 5 bases, J lost 9 bases, and 10 bases lay in between. The CDR3 sequence: CASSDVSAQYF. For the CDR3, the DNA is TGTGCCAGCAGCGACGTCTCGGCCCAGTACTTC. The variable domain in full, with the rest retrieved from reference TRBV7-2 and TRBJ2-5, is GAGVSQSPSNKVTEKGKDVELRCDPISGHTALYWYRQSLGQGLEFLIYFQGNSAPDKSGLPSDRFSAERTGGSVSTLTIQRTQQEDSAVYLCASSDVSAQYFGPGTRLLVL.

This clonotype was counted a few times. The chain has TRBV6-5 and TRBJ2-1; possibly TRBD1 for D (5 bases). This CDR3 region has 16 residues. V lost 2 bases to trimming and J lost 6 bases, with 17 bases between them. Germline-derived CDR1 and CDR2 are MNHEY and SVGAGI. This CDR3 is CASSYNQGFTVNEQFF. CDR3 sequence (DNA): TGTGCCAGCAGTTACAATCAGGGCTTTACAGTCAATGAGCAGTTCTTC.